One sample yielded the 10 T cell receptor beta chains listed below, sequenced in a study of T cell repertoires in cytomegalovirus infection. MiXCR was run by TCRdb on the reads, yielding one entry per CDR3 protein. The sample lists roughly 720,000 distinct CDR3 sequences, less than 40% occurring once. What was sequenced was PBMCs. Receptors were obtained from a human donor in good health (CMV status not recorded). Some clones in this sample may be carry-over from other donors' samples.

With regard to this clonotype: The junction shows a germline mismatch at one end, possibly a read error. V and J are TRBV20-1 and TRBJ1-5; D gene ambiguous. Germline CDR1 is DFQATT and CDR2 is SNEGSKA (reference sequence). The CDR3 totals 15 residues. The CDR3 here is CSASGWGGSNQPLRF. Written as DNA, the CDR3 is TGCAGTGCTTCGGGCTGGGGTGGGAGCAATCAGCCCCTGCGTTTT.

The V gene is TRBV12-5, the J gene TRBJ1-1; unclear D gene. The length of the CDR3 is 14 residues. V lost 5 bases, J lost 4 bases, and 14 bases lay in between. Germline V gives CDR1 LGHNT, CDR2 FRNRAP. CDR3 in DNA: TGTGCTAGTGGTACTGGCTCGCCGTTCACTGAAGCTTTCTTT. This sequence encodes CASGTGSPFTEAFF.

The gene calls are TRBV5-1 and TRBJ1-1; D perhaps matches TRBD1 (6 bases). The germline V gene has CDR1 SGHRS and CDR2 YFSETQ. Trimming pared 0 bases from V and 6 bases from J, leaving 12 bases between. This CDR3 region has 14 residues. In DNA, the CDR3 is TGCGCCAGCAGCTTGGAGGGGGGCTCCTCTGAAGCTTTCTTT. Encoded protein: CASSLEGGSSEAFF. The full variable domain, completed using reference TRBV5-1 and TRBJ1-1, is KAGVTQTPRYLIKTRGQQVTLSCSPISGHRSVSWYQQTPGQGLQFLFEYFSETQRNKGNFPGRFSGRQFSNSRSEMNVSTLELGDSALYLCASSLEGGSSEAFFGQGTRLTVV.

This clonotype has a handful of counts. This rearrangement joins TRBV5-1 to TRBJ1-2; D unclear. V lost 1 base and J lost 7, with 11 bases in between. This CDR3 is built from 13 residues. Germline V gene data show CDR1 as SGHRS and CDR2 as YFSETQ. The CDR3 DNA is TGCGCCAGCAGCTTGTCGACTGACGGTGGCTACACCTTC. Residues: CASSLSTDGGYTF.

This clonotype was observed a handful of times. The chain carries TRBV6-1 and TRBJ2-1, with TRBD2 identical over 12 bases. The length of the CDR3 is 14 residues. CDR1 and CDR2 from the germline V gene are MNHNS and SASEGT. V was pared by 6 bases and J by 9 bases, with 6 bases of the junction left unmatched. The CDR3 DNA reads as TGTGCCAGCAGGACTAGCGGGAGCAAGGGTGAGCAGTTCTTC. This translates into CASRTSGSKGEQFF.

J is TRBJ2-1 and V is TRBV9, with TRBD1 as a possible D gene (8 bases). Germline CDR1 reads SGDLS; CDR2 reads YYNGEE. V shed 3 bases and J shed 8 bases, with 18 bases lying between them. This CDR3 is 15 amino acids long. DNA for the CDR3: TGTGCCAGCAGCGGGACAGGGAGGGCGAGTGATGAGCAGTTCTTC. This gives the protein CASSGTGRASDEQFF.

This clonotype was observed a few times. V is TRBV6-1 and J is TRBJ1-5; 7 bases line up with TRBD1. The ends lost 7 bases at V and 7 bases at J; junction bases unmatched: 13. CDR3 length: 15 amino acids. Germline loops: CDR1 MNHNS, CDR2 SASEGT. This CDR3 reads CASIPRQGSGQPQHF. CDR3 nucleotide sequence: TGTGCCAGCATCCCCAGACAGGGATCGGGACAGCCCCAGCATTTT.

This clonotype was picked up a small number of times. This chain joins TRBV20-1 and TRBJ1-2; a possible D gene is TRBD1 (5 bases). Germline V gene lookup returns CDR1 DFQATT and CDR2 SNEGSKA (reference sequence). V was shortened by 0 bases and J by 1 base, with 18 bases between the two germline ends. This CDR3 spans 17 amino acids. This chain's CDR3 is CSARDGKGPTSNYGYTF. For the CDR3, the DNA is TGCAGTGCTAGAGATGGGAAGGGGCCAACGAGTAACTATGGCTACACCTTC.

The rearrangement links TRBV7-4 to TRBJ1-1; D unclear. CDR1 SGHVT and CDR2 SQSDAQ come from the germline V gene. V lost 1 base, J lost 6 bases, and 9 bases lay in between. The CDR3 contains 13 residues. Here the CDR3 DNA reads TGTGCCAGCAGCTTAGAGACGCTAGCTGAAGCTTTCTTT. This sequence encodes CASSLETLAEAFF. The complete variable domain, with remaining parts taken from reference TRBV7-4 and TRBJ1-1, reads GAGVSQSPRYKVAKRGRDVALRCDSISGHVTLYWYRQTLGQGSEVLTYSQSDAQRDKSGRPSGRFSAERPERSVSTLKIQRTEQGDSAVYLCASSLETLAEAFFGQGTRLTVV.

As regards this clonotype: Since no conserved phenylalanine or tryptophan closes the CDR3, a read error is the likely cause. This rearrangement joins TRBV7-9 to TRBJ2-5, with TRBD1 matching over 8 bases. Per germline, CDR1 SEHNR and CDR2 FQNEAQ (reference sequence). V gave up 3 bases and J gave up 2 bases; unmatched junction bases: 5. CDR3 size: 15 residues. This CDR3 is CASSFPRGRQETQYL. In DNA form, the CDR3 reads TGTGCCAGCAGCTTTCCCAGGGGGCGGCAAGAGACCCAGTACTTA.